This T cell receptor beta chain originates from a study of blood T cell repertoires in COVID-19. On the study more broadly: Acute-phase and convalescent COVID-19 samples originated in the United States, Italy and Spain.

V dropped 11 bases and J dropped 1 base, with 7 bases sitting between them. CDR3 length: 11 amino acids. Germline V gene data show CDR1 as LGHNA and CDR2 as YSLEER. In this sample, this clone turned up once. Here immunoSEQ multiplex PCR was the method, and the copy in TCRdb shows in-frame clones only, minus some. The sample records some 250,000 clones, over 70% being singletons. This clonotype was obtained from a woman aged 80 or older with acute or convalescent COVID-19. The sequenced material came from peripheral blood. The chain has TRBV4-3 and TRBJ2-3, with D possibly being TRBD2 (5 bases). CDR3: CASGGTDTQYF. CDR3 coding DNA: TGCGCCTCCGGGGGCACAGATACGCAGTATTTT.